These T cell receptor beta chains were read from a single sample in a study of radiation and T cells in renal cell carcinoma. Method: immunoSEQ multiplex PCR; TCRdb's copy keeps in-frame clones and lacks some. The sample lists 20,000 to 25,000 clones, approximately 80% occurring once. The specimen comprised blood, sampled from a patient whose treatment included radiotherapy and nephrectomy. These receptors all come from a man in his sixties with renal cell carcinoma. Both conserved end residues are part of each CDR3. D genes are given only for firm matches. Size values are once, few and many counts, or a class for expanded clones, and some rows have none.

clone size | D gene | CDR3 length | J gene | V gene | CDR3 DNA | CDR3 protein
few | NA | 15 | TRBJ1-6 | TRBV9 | TGTGCCAGCAGCGTAGGTGACTCCTATAATTCACCCCTCCACTTT | CASSVGDSYNSPLHF
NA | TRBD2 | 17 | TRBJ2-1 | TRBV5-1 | TGCGCCAGCAACAAGCCTGGGACTAGCGGGAAGTTAGGTGAGCAGTTCTTC | CASNKPGTSGKLGEQFF
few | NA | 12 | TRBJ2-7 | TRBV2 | TGTGCCAGCAGGCGACAGTCCTACGAGCAGTACTTC | CASRRQSYEQYF
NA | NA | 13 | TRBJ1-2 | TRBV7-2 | TGTGCCAGCAGCTTAGGACCCAACTATGGCTACACCTTC | CASSLGPNYGYTF
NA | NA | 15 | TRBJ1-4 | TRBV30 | TGTGCCTGGACCGATTTGTCCGGGACTAATGAAAAACTGTTTTTT | CAWTDLSGTNEKLFF
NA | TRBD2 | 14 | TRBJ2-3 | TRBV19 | TGTGCCAGTGGAATAGCGGGAGGGTCAGATACGCAGTATTTT | CASGIAGGSDTQYF
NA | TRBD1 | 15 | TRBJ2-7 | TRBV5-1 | TGCGCCAGCAGCTTAGGGACAGGGGGCTTTTACGAGCAGTACTTC | CASSLGTGGFYEQYF
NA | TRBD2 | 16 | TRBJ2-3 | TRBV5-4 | TGTGCCAGCAGCTCCGATGGACTAGCGGGCACAGATACGCAGTATTTT | CASSSDGLAGTDTQYF
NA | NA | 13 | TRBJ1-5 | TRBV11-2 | TGTGCCAGCAGCTTGGAACCATTAACGGATCAGCATTTT | CASSLEPLTDQHF
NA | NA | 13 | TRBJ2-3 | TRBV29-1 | TGCAGCGTAGAGGATGTTGAACCTGATACGCAGTATTTT | CSVEDVEPDTQYF
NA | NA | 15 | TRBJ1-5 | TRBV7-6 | TGTGCCAGCAGCCCCGGGGCTGAACTCAATCAGCCCCAGCATTTT | CASSPGAELNQPQHF
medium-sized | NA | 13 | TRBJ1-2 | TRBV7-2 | TGTGCCAGCAGCCTCCTGGGCCCCTATGGCTACACCTTC | CASSLLGPYGYTF
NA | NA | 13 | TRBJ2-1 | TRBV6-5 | TGTGCCAGCAGCCCGAAAGGGGGAATTGAGCAGTTCTTC | CASSPKGGIEQFF
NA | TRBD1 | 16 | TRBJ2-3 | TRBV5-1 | TGCGCCAGCACCCCATCTGGGACAGGGTACGGAGATACGCAGTATTTT | CASTPSGTGYGDTQYF
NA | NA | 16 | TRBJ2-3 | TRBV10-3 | TGTGCCATCAGTGAGTCAATCGGATTCGGGACAGATACGCAGTATTTT | CAISESIGFGTDTQYF
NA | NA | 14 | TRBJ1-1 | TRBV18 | TGTGCCAGCTCACCACGCCCATTGAACACTGAAGCTTTCTTT | CASSPRPLNTEAFF
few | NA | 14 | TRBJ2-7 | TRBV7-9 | TGTGCCAGCAGCTCCCGTTCACCTACCTACGAGCAGTACTTC | CASSSRSPTYEQYF
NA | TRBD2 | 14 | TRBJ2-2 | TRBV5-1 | TGCGCCAGCACCCCAGGGCGGGGGGCCGGGGAGCTGTTTTTT | CASTPGRGAGELFF
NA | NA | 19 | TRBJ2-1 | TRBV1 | TGCACCAGCAGCCAAGAGAGTTTATTTGGGTGGGAAGGCGACAATGAGCAGTTCTTC | CTSSQESLFGWEGDNEQFF
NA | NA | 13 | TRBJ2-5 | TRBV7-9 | TGTGCCAGCAGTCCTAGCATTCGAGAGACCCAGTACTTC | CASSPSIRETQYF
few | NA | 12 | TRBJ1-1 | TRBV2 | TGTGCCAGAATCAGGGAGAACACTGAAGCTTTCTTT | CARIRENTEAFF
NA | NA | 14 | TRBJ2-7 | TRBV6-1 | TGTGCCAGCAGTGAACAGACTCAATCCTACGAGCAGTACTTC | CASSEQTQSYEQYF
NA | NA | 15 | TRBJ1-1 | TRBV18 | TGTGCCAGCTCACCACCGATCGGGGGCCCGACTGAAGCTTTCTTT | CASSPPIGGPTEAFF
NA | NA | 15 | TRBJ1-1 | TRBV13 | TGTGCCAGCAGCTTAACATCTTGGCCGAACACTGAAGCTTTCTTT | CASSLTSWPNTEAFF
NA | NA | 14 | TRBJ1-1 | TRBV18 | TGTGCCAGCTCACCTGGGGCCGGGTTGGCTGAAGCTTTCTTT | CASSPGAGLAEAFF
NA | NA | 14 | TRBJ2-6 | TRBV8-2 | TGTGGCAAATTAACACAAAGTCGGGCCAACGTCCTGACTTTC | CGKLTQSRANVLTF
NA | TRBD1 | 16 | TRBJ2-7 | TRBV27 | TGTGCCAGCAGTCGAATACCCGGGACAGTTTCCTACGAGCAGTACTTC | CASSRIPGTVSYEQYF
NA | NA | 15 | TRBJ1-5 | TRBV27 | TGTGCCAGCAGGTTCATGGCCACGAAGTATCAGCCCCAGCATTTT | CASRFMATKYQPQHF
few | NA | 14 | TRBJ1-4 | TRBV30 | TGTGCCTGGGGTCGGGGGACAACTAATGAAAAACTGTTTTTT | CAWGRGTTNEKLFF